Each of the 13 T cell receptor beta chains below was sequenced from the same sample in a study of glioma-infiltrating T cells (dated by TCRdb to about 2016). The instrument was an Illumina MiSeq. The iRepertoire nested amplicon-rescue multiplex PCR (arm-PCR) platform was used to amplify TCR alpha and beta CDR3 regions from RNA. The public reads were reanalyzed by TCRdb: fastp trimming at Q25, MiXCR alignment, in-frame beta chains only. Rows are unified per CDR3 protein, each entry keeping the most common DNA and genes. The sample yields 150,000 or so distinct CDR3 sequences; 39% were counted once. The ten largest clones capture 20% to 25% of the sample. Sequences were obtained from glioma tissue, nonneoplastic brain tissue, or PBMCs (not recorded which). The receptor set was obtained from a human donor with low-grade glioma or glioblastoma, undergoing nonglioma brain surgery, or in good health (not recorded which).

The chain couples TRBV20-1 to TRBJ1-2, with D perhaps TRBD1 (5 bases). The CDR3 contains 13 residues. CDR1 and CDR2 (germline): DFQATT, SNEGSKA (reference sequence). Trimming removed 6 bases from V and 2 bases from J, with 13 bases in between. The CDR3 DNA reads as TGCAGTGCGAGCCCGACAGTGAACTATGGCTACACCTTC. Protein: CSASPTVNYGYTF.

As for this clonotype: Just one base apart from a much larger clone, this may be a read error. This chain's CDR3 is CASSLRTPYNEQFF. In DNA, the CDR3 is TGTGCCAGCAGCCTTAGGACCCCCTACAATGAGCAGTTCTTC. The rearrangement joins TRBV7-2 to TRBJ2-1; D gene ambiguous. The germline V gene encodes CDR1 SGHTA and CDR2 FQGNSA. V was cut by 5 bases and J by 2 bases, with 10 bases left in between. This CDR3 comprises 14 residues. The whole variable domain, remainder taken from reference TRBV7-2 and TRBJ2-1, is GAGVSQSPSNKVTEKGKDVELRCDPISGHTALYWYRQSLGQGLEFLIYFQGNSAPDKSGLPSDRFSAERTGGSVSTLTIQRTQQEDSAVYLCASSLRTPYNEQFFGPGTRLTVL.

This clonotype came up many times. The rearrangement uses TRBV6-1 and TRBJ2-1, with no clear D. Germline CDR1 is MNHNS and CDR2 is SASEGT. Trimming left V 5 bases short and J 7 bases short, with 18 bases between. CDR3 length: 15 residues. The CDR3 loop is CASSHLGPKYNEQFF. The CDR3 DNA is TGTGCCAGCAGTCACCTGGGCCCCAAATATAATGAGCAGTTCTTC.

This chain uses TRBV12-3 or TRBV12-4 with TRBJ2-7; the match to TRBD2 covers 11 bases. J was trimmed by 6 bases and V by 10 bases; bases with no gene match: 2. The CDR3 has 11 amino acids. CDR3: CATGLAGEQYF. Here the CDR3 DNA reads TGTGCCACCGGACTAGCGGGCGAGCAGTACTTC.

CDR3 sequence reads: CSAPSRGTYNEQFF. The CDR3 DNA sequence: TGCAGTGCTCCCTCGCGGGGTACCTACAATGAGCAGTTCTTC. This rearrangement joins TRBV20-1 to TRBJ2-1; tentatively, D is TRBD2 (6 bases). Germline CDR1 is DFQATT and CDR2 is SNEGSKA (reference sequence). This CDR3 is built from 14 residues. V lost 5 bases, J lost 2 bases, and 13 bases lay in between.

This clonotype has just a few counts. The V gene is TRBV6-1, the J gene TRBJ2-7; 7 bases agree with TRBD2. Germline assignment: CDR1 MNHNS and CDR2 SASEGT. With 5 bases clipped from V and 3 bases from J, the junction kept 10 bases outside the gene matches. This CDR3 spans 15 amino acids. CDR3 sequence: CASSLDPSGLYEQYF. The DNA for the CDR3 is TGTGCCAGCAGTTTGGACCCTAGCGGACTCTACGAGCAGTACTTC.

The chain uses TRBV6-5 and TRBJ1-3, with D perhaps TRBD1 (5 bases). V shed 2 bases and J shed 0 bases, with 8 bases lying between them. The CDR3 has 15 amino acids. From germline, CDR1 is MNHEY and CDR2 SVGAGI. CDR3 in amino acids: CASSYGTGSGNTIYF. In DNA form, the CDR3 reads TGTGCCAGCAGTTACGGTACAGGCTCTGGAAACACCATATATTTT.

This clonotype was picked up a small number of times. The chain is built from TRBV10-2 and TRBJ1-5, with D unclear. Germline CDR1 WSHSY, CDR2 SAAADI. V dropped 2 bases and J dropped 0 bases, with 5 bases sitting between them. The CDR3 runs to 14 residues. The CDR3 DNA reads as TGCGCCAGCAGTGAGCAGGTTAGCAATCAGCCCCAGCATTTT. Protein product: CASSEQVSNQPQHF.

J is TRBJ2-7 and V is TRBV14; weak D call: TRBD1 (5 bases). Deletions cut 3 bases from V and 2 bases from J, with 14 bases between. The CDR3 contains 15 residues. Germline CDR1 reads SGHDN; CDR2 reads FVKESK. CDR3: CASSQTASSTYEQYF. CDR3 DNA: TGTGCCAGCAGCCAGACAGCCTCCTCCACCTACGAGCAGTACTTC.

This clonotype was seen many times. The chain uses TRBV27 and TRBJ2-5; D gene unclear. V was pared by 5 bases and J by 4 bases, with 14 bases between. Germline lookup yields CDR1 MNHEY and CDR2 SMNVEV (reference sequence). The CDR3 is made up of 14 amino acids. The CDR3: CASSARPASETQYF. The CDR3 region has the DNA TGTGCCAGCAGTGCCCGGCCGGCGTCAGAGACCCAGTACTTC.

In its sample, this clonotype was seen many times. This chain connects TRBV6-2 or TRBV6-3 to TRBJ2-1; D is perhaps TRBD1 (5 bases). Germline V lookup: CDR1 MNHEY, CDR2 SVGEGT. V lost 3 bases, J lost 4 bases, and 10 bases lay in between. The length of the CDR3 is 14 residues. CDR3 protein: CASSYSGLYNEQFF. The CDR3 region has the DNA TGTGCCAGCAGTTATTCAGGGTTGTACAATGAGCAGTTCTTC.

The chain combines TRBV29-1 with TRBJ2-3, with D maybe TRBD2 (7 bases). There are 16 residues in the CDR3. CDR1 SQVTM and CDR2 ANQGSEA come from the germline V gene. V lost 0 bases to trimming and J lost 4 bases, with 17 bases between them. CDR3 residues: CSVEDYGGRIADTQYF. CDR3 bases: TGCAGCGTTGAAGATTACGGGGGGCGAATTGCAGATACGCAGTATTTT.

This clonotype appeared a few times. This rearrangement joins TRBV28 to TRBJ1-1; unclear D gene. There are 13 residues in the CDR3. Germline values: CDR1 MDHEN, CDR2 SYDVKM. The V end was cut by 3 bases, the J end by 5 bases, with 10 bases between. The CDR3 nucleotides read TGTGCCAGCAGTTTGAGGGTTCGGACTGAAGCTTTCTTT. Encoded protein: CASSLRVRTEAFF.